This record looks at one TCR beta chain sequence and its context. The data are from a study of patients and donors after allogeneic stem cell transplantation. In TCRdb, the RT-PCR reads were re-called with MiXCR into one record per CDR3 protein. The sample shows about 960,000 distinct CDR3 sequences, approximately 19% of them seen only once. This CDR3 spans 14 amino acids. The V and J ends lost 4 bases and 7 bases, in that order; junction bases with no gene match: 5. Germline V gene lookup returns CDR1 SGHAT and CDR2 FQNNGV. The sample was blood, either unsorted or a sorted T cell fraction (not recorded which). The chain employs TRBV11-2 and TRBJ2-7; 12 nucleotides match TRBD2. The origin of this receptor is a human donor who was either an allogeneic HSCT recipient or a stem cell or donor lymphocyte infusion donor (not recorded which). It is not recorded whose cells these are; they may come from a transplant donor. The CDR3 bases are TGTGCCAGCAGCTCCCTAGCGGGGGGGCGAGAGCAGTACTTC. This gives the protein CASSSLAGGREQYF. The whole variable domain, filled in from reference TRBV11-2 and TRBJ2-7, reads EAGVAQSPRYKIIEKRQSVAFWCNPISGHATLYWYQQILGQGPKLLIQFQNNGVVDDSQLPKDRFSAERLKGVDSTLKIQPAKLEDSAVYLCASSSLAGGREQYFGPGTRLTVT.